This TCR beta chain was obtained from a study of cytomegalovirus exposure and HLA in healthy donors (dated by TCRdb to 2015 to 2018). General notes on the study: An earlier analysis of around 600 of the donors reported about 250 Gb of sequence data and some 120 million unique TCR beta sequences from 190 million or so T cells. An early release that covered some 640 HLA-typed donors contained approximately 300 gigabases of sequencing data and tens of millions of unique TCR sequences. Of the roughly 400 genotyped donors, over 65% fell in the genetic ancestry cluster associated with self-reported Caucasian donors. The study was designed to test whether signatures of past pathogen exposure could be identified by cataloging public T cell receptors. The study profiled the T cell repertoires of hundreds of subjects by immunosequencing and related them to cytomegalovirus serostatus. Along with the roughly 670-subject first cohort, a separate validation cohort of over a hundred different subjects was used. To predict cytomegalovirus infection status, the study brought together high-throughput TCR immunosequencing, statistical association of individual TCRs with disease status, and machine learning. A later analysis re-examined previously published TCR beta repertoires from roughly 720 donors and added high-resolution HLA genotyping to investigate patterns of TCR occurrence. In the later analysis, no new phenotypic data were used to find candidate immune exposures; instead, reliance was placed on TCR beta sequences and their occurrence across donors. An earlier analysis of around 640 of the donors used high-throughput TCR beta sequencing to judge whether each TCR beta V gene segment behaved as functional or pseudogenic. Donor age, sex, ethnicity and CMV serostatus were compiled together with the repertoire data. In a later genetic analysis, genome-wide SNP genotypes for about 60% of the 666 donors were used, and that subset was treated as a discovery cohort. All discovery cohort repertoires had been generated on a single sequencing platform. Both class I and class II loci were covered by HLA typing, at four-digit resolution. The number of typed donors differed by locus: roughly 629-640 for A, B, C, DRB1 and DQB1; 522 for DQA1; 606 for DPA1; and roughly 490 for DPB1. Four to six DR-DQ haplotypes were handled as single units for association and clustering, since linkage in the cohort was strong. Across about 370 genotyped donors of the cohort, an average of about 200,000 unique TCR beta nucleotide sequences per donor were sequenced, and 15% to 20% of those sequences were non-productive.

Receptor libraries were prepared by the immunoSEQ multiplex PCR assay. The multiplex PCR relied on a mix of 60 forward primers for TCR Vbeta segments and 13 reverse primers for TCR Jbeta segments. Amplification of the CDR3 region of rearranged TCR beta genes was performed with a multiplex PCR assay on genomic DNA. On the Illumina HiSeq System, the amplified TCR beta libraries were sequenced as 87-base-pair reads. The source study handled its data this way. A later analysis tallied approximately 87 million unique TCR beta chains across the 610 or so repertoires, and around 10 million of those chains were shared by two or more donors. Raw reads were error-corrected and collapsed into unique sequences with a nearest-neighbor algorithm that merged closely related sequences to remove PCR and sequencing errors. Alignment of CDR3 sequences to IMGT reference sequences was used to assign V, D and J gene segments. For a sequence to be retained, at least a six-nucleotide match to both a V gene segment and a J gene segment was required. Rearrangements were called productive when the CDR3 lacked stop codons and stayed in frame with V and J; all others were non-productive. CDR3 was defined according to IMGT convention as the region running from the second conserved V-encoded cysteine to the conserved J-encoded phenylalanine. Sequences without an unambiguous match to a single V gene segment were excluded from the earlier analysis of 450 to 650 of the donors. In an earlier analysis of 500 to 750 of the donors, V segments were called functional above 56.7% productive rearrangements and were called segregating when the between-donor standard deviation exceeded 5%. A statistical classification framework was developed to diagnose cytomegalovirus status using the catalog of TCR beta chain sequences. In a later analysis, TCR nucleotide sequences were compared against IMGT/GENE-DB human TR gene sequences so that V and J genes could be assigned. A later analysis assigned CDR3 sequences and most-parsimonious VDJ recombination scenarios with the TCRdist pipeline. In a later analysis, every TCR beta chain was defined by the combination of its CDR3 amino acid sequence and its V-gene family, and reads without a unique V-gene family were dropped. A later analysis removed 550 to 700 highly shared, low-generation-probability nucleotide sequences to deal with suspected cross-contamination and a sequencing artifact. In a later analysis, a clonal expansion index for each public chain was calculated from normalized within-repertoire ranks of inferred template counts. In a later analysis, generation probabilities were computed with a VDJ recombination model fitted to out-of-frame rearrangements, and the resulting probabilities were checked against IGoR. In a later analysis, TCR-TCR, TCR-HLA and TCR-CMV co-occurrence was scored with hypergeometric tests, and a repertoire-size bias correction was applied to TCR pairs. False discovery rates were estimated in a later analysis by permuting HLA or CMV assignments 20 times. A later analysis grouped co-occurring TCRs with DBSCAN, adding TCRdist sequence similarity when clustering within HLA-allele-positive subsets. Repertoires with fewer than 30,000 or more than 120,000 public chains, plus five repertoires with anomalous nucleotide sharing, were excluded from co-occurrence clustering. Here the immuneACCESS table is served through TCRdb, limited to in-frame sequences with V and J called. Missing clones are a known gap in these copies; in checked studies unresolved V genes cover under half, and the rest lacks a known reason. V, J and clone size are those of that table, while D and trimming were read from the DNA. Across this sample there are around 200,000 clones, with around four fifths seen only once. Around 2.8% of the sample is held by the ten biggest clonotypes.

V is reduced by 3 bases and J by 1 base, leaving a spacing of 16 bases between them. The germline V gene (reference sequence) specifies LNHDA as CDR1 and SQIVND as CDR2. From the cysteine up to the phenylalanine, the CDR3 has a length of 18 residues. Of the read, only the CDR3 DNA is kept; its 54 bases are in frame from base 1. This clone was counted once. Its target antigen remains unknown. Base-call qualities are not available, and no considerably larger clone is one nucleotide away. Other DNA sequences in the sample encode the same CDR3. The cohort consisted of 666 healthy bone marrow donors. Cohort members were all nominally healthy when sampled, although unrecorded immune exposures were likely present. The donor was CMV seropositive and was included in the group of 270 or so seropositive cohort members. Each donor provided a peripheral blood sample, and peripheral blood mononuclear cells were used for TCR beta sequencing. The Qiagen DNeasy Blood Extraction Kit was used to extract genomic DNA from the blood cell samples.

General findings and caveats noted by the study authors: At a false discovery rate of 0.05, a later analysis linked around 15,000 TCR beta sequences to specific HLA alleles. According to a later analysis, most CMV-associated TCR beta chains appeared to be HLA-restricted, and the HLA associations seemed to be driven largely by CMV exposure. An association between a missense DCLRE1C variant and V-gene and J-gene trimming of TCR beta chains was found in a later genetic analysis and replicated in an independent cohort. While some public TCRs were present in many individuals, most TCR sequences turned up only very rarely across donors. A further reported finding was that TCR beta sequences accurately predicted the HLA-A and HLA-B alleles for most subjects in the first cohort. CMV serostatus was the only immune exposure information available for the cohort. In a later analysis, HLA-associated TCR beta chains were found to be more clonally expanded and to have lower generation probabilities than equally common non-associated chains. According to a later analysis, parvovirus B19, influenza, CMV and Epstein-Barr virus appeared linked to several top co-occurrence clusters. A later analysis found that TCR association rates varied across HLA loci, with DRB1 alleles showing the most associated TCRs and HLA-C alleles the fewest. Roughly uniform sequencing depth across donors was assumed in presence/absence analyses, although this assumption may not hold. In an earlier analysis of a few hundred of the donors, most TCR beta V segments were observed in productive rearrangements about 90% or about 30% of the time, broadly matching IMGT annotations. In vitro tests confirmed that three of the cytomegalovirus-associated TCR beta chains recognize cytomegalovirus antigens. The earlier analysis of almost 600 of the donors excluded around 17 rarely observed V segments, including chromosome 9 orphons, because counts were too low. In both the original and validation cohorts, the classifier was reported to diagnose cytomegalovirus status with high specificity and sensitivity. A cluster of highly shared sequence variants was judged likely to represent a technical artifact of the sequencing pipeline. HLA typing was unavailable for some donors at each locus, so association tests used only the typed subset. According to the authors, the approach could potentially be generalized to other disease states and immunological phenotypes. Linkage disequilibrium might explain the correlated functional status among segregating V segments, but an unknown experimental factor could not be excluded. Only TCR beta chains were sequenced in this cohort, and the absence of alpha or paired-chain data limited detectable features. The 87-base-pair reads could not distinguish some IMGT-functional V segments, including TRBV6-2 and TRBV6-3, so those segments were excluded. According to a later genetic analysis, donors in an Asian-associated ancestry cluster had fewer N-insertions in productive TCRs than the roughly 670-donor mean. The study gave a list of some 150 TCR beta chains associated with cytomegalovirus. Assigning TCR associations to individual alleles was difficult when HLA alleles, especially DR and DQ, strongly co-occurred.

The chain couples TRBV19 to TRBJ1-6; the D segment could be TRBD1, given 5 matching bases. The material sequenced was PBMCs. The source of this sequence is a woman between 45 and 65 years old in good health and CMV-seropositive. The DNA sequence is TGTGCCAGTAGTATCGGGCGGCTCGGGGGTTCCTATAATTCACCCCTCCACTTT. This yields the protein CASSIGRLGGSYNSPLHF. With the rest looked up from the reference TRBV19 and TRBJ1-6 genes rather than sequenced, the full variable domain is DGGITQSPKYLFRKEGQNVTLSCEQNLNHDAMYWYRQDPGQGLRLIYYSQIVNDFQKGDIAEGYSVSREKKESFPLTVTSAQKNPTAFYLCASSIGRLGGSYNSPLHFGNGTRLTVT.